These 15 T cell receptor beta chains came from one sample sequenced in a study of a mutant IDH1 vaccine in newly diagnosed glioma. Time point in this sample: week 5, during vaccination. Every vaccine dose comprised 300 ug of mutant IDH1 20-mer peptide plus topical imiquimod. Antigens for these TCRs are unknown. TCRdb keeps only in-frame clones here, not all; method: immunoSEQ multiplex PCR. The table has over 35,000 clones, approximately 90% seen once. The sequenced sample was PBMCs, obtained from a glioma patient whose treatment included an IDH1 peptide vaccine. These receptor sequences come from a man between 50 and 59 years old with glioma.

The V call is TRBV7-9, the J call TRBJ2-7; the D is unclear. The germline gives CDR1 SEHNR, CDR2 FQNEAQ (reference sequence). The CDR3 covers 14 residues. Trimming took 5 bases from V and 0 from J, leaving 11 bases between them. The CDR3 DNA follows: TGTGCCAGCAGCCCCGGACGGAGCTCCTACGAGCAGTACTTC. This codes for CASSPGRSSYEQYF. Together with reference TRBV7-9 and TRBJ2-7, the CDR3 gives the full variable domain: DTGVSQNPRHKITKRGQNVTFRCDPISEHNRLYWYRQTLGQGPEFLTYFQNEAQLEKSRLLSDRFSAERPKGSFSTLEIQRTEQGDSAMYLCASSPGRSSYEQYFGPGTRLTVT.

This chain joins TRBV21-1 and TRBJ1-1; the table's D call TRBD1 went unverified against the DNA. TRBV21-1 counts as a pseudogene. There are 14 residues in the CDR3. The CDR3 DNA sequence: TGTGCCAGCAGCCAGGGACAGCTCGACACTGAAGCTTTCTTT. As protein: CASSQGQLDTEAFF.

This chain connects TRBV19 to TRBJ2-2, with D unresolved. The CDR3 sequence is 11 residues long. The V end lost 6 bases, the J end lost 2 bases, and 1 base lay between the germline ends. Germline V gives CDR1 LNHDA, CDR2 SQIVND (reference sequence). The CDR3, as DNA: TGTGCCAGTAGCAACACCGGGGAGCTGTTTTTT. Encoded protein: CASSNTGELFF.

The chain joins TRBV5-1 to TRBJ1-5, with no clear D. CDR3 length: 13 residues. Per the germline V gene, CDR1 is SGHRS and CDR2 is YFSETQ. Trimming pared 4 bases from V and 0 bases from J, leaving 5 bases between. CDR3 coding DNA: TGCGCCAGCAGCCGAGATAGCAATCAGCCCCAGCATTTT. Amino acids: CASSRDSNQPQHF.

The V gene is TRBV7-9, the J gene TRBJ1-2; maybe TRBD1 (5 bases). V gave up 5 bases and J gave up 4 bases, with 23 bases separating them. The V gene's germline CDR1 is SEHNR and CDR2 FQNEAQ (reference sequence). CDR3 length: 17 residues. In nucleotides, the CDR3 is TGTGCCAGCAGCGGAGACGCAGCCGATATGGGGGTCTATGGCTACACCTTC. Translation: CASSGDAADMGVYGYTF.

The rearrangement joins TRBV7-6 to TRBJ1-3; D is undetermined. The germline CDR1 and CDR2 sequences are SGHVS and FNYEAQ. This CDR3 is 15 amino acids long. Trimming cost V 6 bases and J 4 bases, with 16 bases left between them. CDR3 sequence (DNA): TGTGCCAGCAGAAGCCCGTACCTAGGCGGAAACACCATATATTTT. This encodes CASRSPYLGGNTIYF.

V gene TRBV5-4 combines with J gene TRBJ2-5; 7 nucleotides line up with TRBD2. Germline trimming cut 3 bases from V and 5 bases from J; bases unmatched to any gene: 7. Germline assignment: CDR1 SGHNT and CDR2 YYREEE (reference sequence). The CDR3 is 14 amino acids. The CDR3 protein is CASSSGTTRETQYF. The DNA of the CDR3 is TGTGCCAGCAGCTCCGGGACTACCAGGGAGACCCAGTACTTC. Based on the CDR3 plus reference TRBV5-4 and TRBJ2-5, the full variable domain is ETGVTQSPTHLIKTRGQQVTLRCSSQSGHNTVSWYQQALGQGPQFIFQYYREEENGRGNFPPRFSGLQFPNYSSELNVNALELDDSALYLCASSSGTTRETQYFGPGTRLLVL.

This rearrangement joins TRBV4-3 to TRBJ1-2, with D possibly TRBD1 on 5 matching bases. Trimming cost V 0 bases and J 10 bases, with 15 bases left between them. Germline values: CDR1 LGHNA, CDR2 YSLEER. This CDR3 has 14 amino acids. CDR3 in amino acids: CASSQDVGDYYYTF. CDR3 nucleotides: TGCGCCAGCAGCCAAGATGTAGGGGACTATTACTACACCTTC.

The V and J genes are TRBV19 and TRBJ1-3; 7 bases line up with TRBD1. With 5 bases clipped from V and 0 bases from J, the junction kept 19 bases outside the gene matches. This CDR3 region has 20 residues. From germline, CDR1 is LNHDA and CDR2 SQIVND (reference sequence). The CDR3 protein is CASSPWSRQGPGASGNTIYF. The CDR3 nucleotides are TGTGCCAGTAGTCCTTGGTCTCGACAGGGACCAGGAGCCTCTGGAAACACCATATATTTT.

The CDR3 loop reads CATRKDLGDHYEQYF. CDR3 in DNA: TGTGCCACCAGAAAAGATCTGGGGGATCACTACGAGCAGTACTTC. This chain links TRBV15 with TRBJ2-7, with D possibly being TRBD1 or TRBD2 (5 bases each). Trimming left V 6 bases short and J 3 bases short, with 18 bases between. Germline V gene sequence: CDR1 LNHNV, CDR2 YYDKDF (reference sequence). There are 15 residues in the CDR3.

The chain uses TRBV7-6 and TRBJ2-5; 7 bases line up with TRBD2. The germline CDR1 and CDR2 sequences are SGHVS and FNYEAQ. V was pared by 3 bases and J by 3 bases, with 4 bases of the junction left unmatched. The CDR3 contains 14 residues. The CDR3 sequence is CASSFGGGEETQYF. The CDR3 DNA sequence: TGTGCCAGCAGCTTCGGCGGGGGAGAAGAGACCCAGTACTTC.

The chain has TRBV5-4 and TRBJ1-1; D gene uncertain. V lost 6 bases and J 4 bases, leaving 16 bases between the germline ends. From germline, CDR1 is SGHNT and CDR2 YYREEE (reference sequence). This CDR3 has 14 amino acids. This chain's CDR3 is CASTTRGVGTEAFF. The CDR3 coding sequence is TGTGCCAGCACCACTCGGGGTGTGGGCACTGAAGCTTTCTTT. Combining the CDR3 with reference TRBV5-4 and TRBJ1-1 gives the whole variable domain ETGVTQSPTHLIKTRGQQVTLRCSSQSGHNTVSWYQQALGQGPQFIFQYYREEENGRGNFPPRFSGLQFPNYSSELNVNALELDDSALYLCASTTRGVGTEAFFGQGTRLTVV.

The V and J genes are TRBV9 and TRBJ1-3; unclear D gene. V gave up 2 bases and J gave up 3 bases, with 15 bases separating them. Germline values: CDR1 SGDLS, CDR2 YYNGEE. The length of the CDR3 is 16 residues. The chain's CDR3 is CASSVGSGLYGNTIYF. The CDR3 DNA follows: TGTGCCAGCAGCGTGGGGTCCGGTCTGTATGGAAACACCATATATTTT.

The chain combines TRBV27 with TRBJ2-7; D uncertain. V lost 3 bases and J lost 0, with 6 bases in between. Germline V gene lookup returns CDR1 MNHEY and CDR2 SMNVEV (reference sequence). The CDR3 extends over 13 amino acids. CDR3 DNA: TGTGCCAGCAGTTTCCGAGCCTCCTACGAGCAGTACTTC. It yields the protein CASSFRASYEQYF.

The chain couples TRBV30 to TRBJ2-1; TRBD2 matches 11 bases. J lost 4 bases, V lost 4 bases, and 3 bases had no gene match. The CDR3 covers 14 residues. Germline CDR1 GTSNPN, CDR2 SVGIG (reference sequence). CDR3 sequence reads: CAWNLAGGYNEQFF. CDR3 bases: TGTGCCTGGAATCTAGCGGGGGGATACAATGAGCAGTTCTTC.